The 13 T cell receptor beta chains reported below all come from one sample, sequenced in a study of T cells in localized non-small cell lung cancer. Produced via immunoSEQ multiplex PCR; TCRdb's table is partial and in-frame only. The sample records some 15,000 clones, more than 65% being singletons. The source was peripheral blood, collected before any cancer treatment. The source is a male donor older than 55 with stage I lung adenocarcinoma.

The rearrangement uses TRBV7-8 and TRBJ2-7; 8 bases line up with TRBD1. V lost 1 base, J lost 2 bases, and 1 base stayed unmatched. Germline-derived CDR1 and CDR2 are SGHVS and FQNEAQ. The CDR3 totals 14 residues. The CDR3 sequence: CASSLGTGTYEQYF. The CDR3 region has the DNA TGTGCCAGCAGCTTAGGGACAGGGACCTACGAGCAGTACTTC.

The chain joins TRBV14 to TRBJ1-5; D unresolved. Trimming left V 4 bases short and J 0 bases short, with 4 bases between. CDR1 SGHDN and CDR2 FVKESK come from the germline V gene. The CDR3 has 13 residues. The CDR3 loop is CASSPSSNQPQHF. The CDR3 bases are TGTGCCAGCAGCCCCAGTAGCAATCAGCCCCAGCATTTT.

J is TRBJ2-2 and V is TRBV5-1; 9 bases map to TRBD2. With 4 bases clipped from V and 5 bases from J, the junction kept 6 bases outside the gene matches. Germline CDR1 SGHRS, CDR2 YFSETQ. CDR3 length: 15 amino acids. CDR3 sequence: CASSTDLAGTGELFF. The CDR3, as DNA: TGCGCCAGCAGCACGGACCTAGCGGGGACCGGGGAGCTGTTTTTT.

The V call is TRBV6-1, the J call TRBJ1-5, with unresolved D. This CDR3 is built from 16 residues. The V end lost 4 bases, the J end lost 6 bases, and 19 bases lay between the germline ends. Germline V gives CDR1 MNHNS, CDR2 SASEGT. The CDR3 nucleotides read TGTGCCAGCAGTGGGTTTTCGACAATATCGGGTCAGCCCCAGCATTTT. Residues: CASSGFSTISGQPQHF.

The rearrangement links TRBV7-3 to TRBJ2-7, with 8 bases matching TRBD1. The CDR3 runs to 15 residues. The germline V gene has CDR1 SGHTA and CDR2 FQGTGA. J was trimmed by 5 bases and V by 1 base; bases with no gene match: 7. CDR3 region: CASSLMAGGRHEQYF. The CDR3 nucleotides read TGTGCCAGCAGCTTAATGGCAGGGGGCCGCCACGAGCAGTACTTC.

The CDR3, as DNA: TGTGCCAGCAGCCACCTAACATCGGGCGGATCCTACGAGCAGTACTTC. It codes for CASSHLTSGGSYEQYF. The rearrangement joins TRBV5-4 to TRBJ2-7; D is ambiguous. The CDR3 has 16 amino acids. Looked up from germline, CDR1 is SGHNT and CDR2 is YYREEE (reference sequence). Trimming removed 4 bases from V and 1 base from J, with 18 bases in between.

A remark on this clone: In the same sample, other DNA sequences code for this CDR3. This sequence joins TRBV4-2 and TRBJ1-3; 8 positions agree with TRBD1. With 0 bases clipped from V and 4 bases from J, the junction kept 2 bases outside the gene matches. This CDR3 comprises 15 residues. CDR1 and CDR2 (germline): LGHNA, YNFKEQ. CDR3 residues: CASSQEDRAGNTIYF. Here the CDR3 DNA reads TGTGCCAGCAGCCAAGAGGACAGGGCGGGAAACACCATATATTTT.

The chain has TRBV10-2 and TRBJ1-2, with TRBD1 matching over 7 bases. V lost 3 bases and J lost 0; bases outside the gene matches: 7. Germline values: CDR1 WSHSY, CDR2 SAAADI. The CDR3 spans 16 residues. CDR3 amino acids: CASSEWTGGTNYGYTF. CDR3 coding DNA: TGCGCCAGCAGTGAATGGACAGGAGGCACTAACTATGGCTACACCTTC.

The chain employs TRBV5-4 and TRBJ2-7; a weak D match, TRBD1 (5 bases). CDR1 and CDR2 (germline): SGHNT, YYREEE (reference sequence). The CDR3 runs 12 residues. V was pared by 4 bases and J by 3 bases, with 8 bases between. The CDR3 region has the DNA TGTGCCAGCAGCGCCGACAGCTACGAGCAGTACTTC. As protein: CASSADSYEQYF.

V is TRBV11-3 and J is TRBJ2-2; D gene ambiguous. The V end was cut by 0 bases, the J end by 7 bases, with 9 bases between. CDR3 length: 14 amino acids. CDR1 and CDR2 from the germline V gene are SGHNT and YENEEA. The CDR3 is CASSLDRSSGELFF. The CDR3 DNA reads TGTGCCAGCAGCTTAGACAGGTCCAGCGGGGAGCTGTTTTTT.

The V call is TRBV7-9, the J call TRBJ1-5; D perhaps matches TRBD1 (5 bases). Germline V gene lookup returns CDR1 SEHNR and CDR2 FQNEAQ (reference sequence). The CDR3 is 15 amino acids. V lost 1 base and J lost 4, with 11 bases in between. The DNA of the CDR3 is TGTGCCAGCAGCTTAGGACAGTATGGGAATCAGCCCCAGCATTTT. Translated, it gives CASSLGQYGNQPQHF.

The CDR3 DNA is TGTGCCAGCAGTACCTACGGGAGCTCCTACAATGAGCAGTTCTTC. It is translated as CASSTYGSSYNEQFF. The chain links TRBV28 to TRBJ2-1, with D possibly matching TRBD2 (6 bases). V was trimmed by 5 bases and J by 0 bases, leaving 11 bases between them. This CDR3 spans 15 amino acids. Germline V CDR1 and CDR2: MDHEN, SYDVKM.

This clone has a single count. This chain joins TRBV5-5 and TRBJ2-2, with 7 bases aligning to TRBD2. Germline assignment: CDR1 SGHKS and CDR2 YYEKEE (reference sequence). The CDR3 contains 15 residues. With 4 bases clipped from V and 6 bases from J, the junction kept 9 bases outside the gene matches. The DNA of the CDR3 is TGTGCCAGCAGCATGAGCGGGGTGTCCCCCGGGGAGCTGTTTTTT. Its protein product is CASSMSGVSPGELFF.